This TCR beta chain stems from a study of blood T cell repertoires in COVID-19. The CDR3 length is 15 residues. The trim removed 2 bases at V and 7 bases at J, leaving 7 bases unmatched. CDR1 LGHDT and CDR2 YNNKEL come from the germline V gene (reference sequence). Repertoires were generated with immunoSEQ multiplex PCR, while TCRdb's copy carries only in-frame clones and drops some. The sample holds about 300,000 clones, 80% to 95% seen once. The TCR was taken from a woman aged 25 to 45 who had recovered from COVID-19. The chain links TRBV3-1 (or the pseudogene TRBV3-2) to TRBJ2-2, with TRBD2 identical over 7 bases. Specimen: PBMCs or T cells enriched from blood (not recorded which). For the CDR3, the DNA is TGTGCCAGCAGCCAAACTAGCGTGCTTCTCGGGGAGCTGTTTTTT. Its translation is CASSQTSVLLGELFF.